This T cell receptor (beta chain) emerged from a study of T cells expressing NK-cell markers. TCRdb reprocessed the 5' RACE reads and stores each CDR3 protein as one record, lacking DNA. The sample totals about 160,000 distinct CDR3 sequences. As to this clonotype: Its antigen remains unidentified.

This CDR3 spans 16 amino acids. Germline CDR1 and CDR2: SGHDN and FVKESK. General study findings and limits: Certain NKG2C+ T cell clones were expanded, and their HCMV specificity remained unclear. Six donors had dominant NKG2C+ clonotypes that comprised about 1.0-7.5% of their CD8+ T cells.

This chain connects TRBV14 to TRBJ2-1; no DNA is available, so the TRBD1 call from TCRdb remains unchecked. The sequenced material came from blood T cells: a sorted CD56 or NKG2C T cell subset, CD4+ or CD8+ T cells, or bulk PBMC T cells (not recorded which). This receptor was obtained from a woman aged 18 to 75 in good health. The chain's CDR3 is CASSQDWRGSYNEQFF.